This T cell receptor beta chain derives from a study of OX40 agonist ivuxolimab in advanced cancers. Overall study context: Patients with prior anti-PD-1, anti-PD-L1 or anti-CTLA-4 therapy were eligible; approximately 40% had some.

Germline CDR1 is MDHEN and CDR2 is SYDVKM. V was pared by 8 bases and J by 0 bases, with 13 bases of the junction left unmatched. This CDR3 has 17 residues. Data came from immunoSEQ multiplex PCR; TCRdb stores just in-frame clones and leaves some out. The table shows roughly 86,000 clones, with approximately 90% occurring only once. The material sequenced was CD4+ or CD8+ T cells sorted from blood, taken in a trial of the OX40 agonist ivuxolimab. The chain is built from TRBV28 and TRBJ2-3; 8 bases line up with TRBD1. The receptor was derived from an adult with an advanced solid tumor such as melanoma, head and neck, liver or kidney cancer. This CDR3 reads CASPSGQGFSSTDTQYF. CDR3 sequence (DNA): TGTGCCAGCCCCTCCGGACAGGGCTTCTCTAGCACAGATACGCAGTATTTT.